One sample yielded the 22 T cell receptor beta chains listed below, sequenced in a study of blood T cell repertoires in COVID-19 (dated by TCRdb to 2018 to 2020). The method behind the library was the immunoSEQ multiplex PCR assay. Entries here come from immuneACCESS through TCRdb and include only in-frame sequences with V and J called. Some clones fail to appear in such tables; in the studies checked, an unresolved V gene covers under half of the shortfall, and the cause of the remainder is unknown. Present in this sample are around 280,000 clones, more than 75% of which were seen just once. Around 1.2% of the sample goes to the ten largest clones. Specimen: peripheral blood. The receptors were sampled from a man between 65 and 85 years old with acute or convalescent COVID-19.

The V call is TRBV11-2, the J call TRBJ2-7; 9 bases match TRBD1. This CDR3 comprises 15 residues. V shed 3 bases and J 4 bases; nucleotides not matched to a gene: 7. Germline loops: CDR1 SGHAT, CDR2 FQNNGV. DNA of the CDR3: TGTGCCAGCAGCTTGGTGACAGGGGGGGCGTACGAGCAGTACTTC. Amino acid sequence: CASSLVTGGAYEQYF.

This rearrangement joins TRBV2 to TRBJ2-5, with unresolved D. The V end lost 2 bases, the J end lost 0 bases, and 7 bases lay between the germline ends. This CDR3 has 14 residues. CDR1 is SNHLY, CDR2 FYNNEI, per germline. The DNA of the CDR3 is TGTGCCAGCAGTGAAAGGAGAGACCAAGAGACCCAGTACTTC. Amino acid sequence: CASSERRDQETQYF.

J is TRBJ2-5 and V is TRBV18; no clear D. Germline V lookup: CDR1 KGHSH, CDR2 LQKENI. The CDR3 runs to 12 residues. Trimming took 5 bases from V and 1 from J, leaving 5 bases between them. CDR3 sequence: CASSSLQETQYF. The CDR3 DNA follows: TGTGCCAGCTCAAGCCTCCAAGAGACCCAGTACTTC.

The chain couples TRBV4-2 to TRBJ1-1, with 8 bases fitting TRBD1. The V gene's germline CDR1 is LGHNA and CDR2 YNFKEQ. Trimming at V came to 6 bases and at J to 6 bases, leaving 12 bases not matched to a gene. CDR3 size: 15 residues. CDR3 amino acids: CASREQQGVIAEAFF. The CDR3, as DNA: TGTGCCAGCAGGGAGCAACAGGGGGTGATCGCTGAAGCTTTCTTT.

The chain uses TRBV27 and TRBJ1-2; 7 nucleotides align to TRBD1. This CDR3 is built from 15 residues. The V segment lost 4 bases and the J segment 0 bases; nucleotides outside the gene matches: 5. Per the germline V gene, CDR1 is MNHEY and CDR2 is SMNVEV (reference sequence). CDR3: CASSSRDRSNYGYTF. CDR3 DNA sequence: TGTGCCAGCAGTTCCCGGGACAGATCTAACTATGGCTACACCTTC.

The V and J genes are TRBV9 and TRBJ2-3, with 11 bases aligning to TRBD2. Germline CDR1 and CDR2: SGDLS and YYNGEE. This CDR3 is 15 amino acids long. V was pared by 3 bases and J by 7 bases, with 7 bases of the junction left unmatched. Written as DNA, the CDR3 is TGTGCCAGCAGCGACGTAGCGGGGGGGCCCCATACGCAGTATTTT. This gives the protein CASSDVAGGPHTQYF.

The gene calls are TRBV10-3 and TRBJ2-1; 12 nucleotides align to TRBD2. Per the germline V gene, CDR1 is ENHRY and CDR2 is SYGVKD. This CDR3 has 19 amino acids. V dropped 0 bases and J dropped 0; count of bases not matched to a gene: 6. The CDR3 DNA sequence: TGTGCCATCAGTGAGTCGAGATGGACTAGCGGGAACTCCTACAATGAGCAGTTCTTC. Translating gives CAISESRWTSGNSYNEQFF.

V usage is TRBV28 and J usage is TRBJ2-2, with 7 bases fitting TRBD1. V dropped 4 bases and J dropped 4; count of bases not matched to a gene: 6. Germline CDR1 is MDHEN and CDR2 is SYDVKM. CDR3 length equals 15 residues. CDR3 amino acids: CASSSTGWGTGELFF. The CDR3 nucleotides read TGTGCCAGCAGTTCGACAGGGTGGGGCACCGGGGAGCTGTTTTTT.

The chain recombines TRBV9 with TRBJ1-6, with 9 bases lining up with TRBD1. J lost 10 bases, V lost 2 bases, and 4 bases had no gene match. The CDR3 has 14 residues. CDR1 and CDR2 (germline): SGDLS, YYNGEE. CDR3 nucleotide sequence: TGTGCCAGCAGCGTGGGGGACAGGGCCTCACCCCTCCACTTT. This translates into CASSVGDRASPLHF.

The chain has TRBV6-5 and TRBJ1-5; 8 bases align to TRBD1. Per germline, CDR1 MNHEY and CDR2 SVGAGI. The CDR3 has 15 residues. V lost 0 bases, J lost 5 bases, and 3 bases stayed unmatched. CDR3 sequence reads: CASSYSDRVDQPQHF. CDR3 bases: TGTGCCAGCAGTTACTCGGACAGGGTTGATCAGCCCCAGCATTTT.

The V call is TRBV30, the J call TRBJ2-7, with 7 bases matching TRBD1. This CDR3 contains 15 residues. Trimming removed 0 bases from V and 0 bases from J; junction bases left unmatched: 5. Germline CDR1 GTSNPN, CDR2 SVGIG (reference sequence). Written as DNA, the CDR3 is TGTGCCTGGAGTGTGGACGGGACAGCCTCCTACGAGCAGTACTTC. It translates to CAWSVDGTASYEQYF. The full variable domain, its missing parts supplied by reference TRBV30 and TRBJ2-7, is SQTIHQWPATLVQPVGSPLSLECTVEGTSNPNLYWYRQAAGRGLQLLFYSVGIGQISSEVPQNLSASRPQDRQFILSSKKLLLSDSGFYLCAWSVDGTASYEQYFGPGTRLTVT.

J is TRBJ2-4 and V is TRBV6-2 or TRBV6-3; D is possibly TRBD2 (7 bases). V lost 4 bases, J lost 6 bases, and 16 bases lay in between. This CDR3 comprises 15 residues. Germline V lookup: CDR1 MNHEY, CDR2 SVGEGT. The CDR3 DNA is TGTGCCAGCAGTTTGGGGGGGGCTTTGGGAAACATTCAGTACTTC. Protein: CASSLGGALGNIQYF.

The V gene is TRBV11-2, the J gene TRBJ2-5; TRBD2 matches 12 bases. The CDR3 sequence is 16 residues long. Germline CDR1 is SGHAT and CDR2 is FQNNGV. V gave up 7 bases and J gave up 2 bases; unmatched junction bases: 8. Here the CDR3 reads CASTNPSGRGQETQYF. The CDR3 DNA reads TGTGCCAGCACCAACCCTAGCGGGAGGGGGCAAGAGACCCAGTACTTC.

This clone was detected only once. The gene calls are TRBV5-1 and TRBJ2-7; no clear D gene. Looked up from germline, CDR1 is SGHRS and CDR2 is YFSETQ. This CDR3 spans 12 amino acids. V was pared by 2 bases and J by 4 bases, with 7 bases between. The CDR3 loop is CASSLEAYEQYF. The DNA of the CDR3 is TGCGCCAGCAGCTTAGAAGCATACGAGCAGTACTTC.

This clone occurred once. The chain carries TRBV5-5 and TRBJ2-7, with 7 bases that match TRBD1. This CDR3 spans 15 amino acids. V dropped 3 bases and J dropped 2; count of bases not matched to a gene: 8. Per germline, CDR1 SGHKS and CDR2 YYEKEE (reference sequence). The CDR3 nucleotides read TGTGCCAGCAGCTCGACAGGGACGTCAGCCTACGAGCAGTACTTC. This encodes CASSSTGTSAYEQYF.

With regard to this clone: An end of the junction differs from the germline gene, which may be a read error. V usage is TRBV28 and J usage is TRBJ1-4; possible D gene TRBD1, 5 bases. The length of the CDR3 is 15 residues. Germline V CDR1 and CDR2: MDHEN, SYDVKM. DNA for the CDR3: TGTGCCTGCAGCCCGGCCCGGGGGAAGAATGAAAAACTGTTTTTT. Its protein is CACSPARGKNEKLFF.

The chain employs TRBV7-8 and TRBJ2-3, with a tentative D call TRBD1 (6 bases). Between the trimmed V and J ends, which lost 5 bases and 4 bases, there was a span of 10 bases. CDR1 SGHVS and CDR2 FQNEAQ come from the germline V gene. The CDR3 sequence is 13 residues long. In nucleotides, the CDR3 is TGTGCCAGCAGCGATACAGGGCCAGATACGCAGTATTTT. Translation: CASSDTGPDTQYF.

The rearrangement joins TRBV27 to TRBJ2-1; the match to TRBD2 covers 9 bases. The CDR3 loop spans 19 amino acids. The trim removed 2 bases at V and 4 bases at J, leaving 15 bases unmatched. Per germline, CDR1 MNHEY and CDR2 SMNVEV (reference sequence). CDR3 DNA: TGTGCCAGCAGTTTAAAAGGGTACCTGGGCGGGAGGGTATACAATGAGCAGTTCTTC. It encodes CASSLKGYLGGRVYNEQFF.

The chain employs TRBV2 and TRBJ1-1; D is perhaps TRBD1 (6 bases). CDR3 size: 18 residues. The V end was cut by 6 bases, the J end by 6 bases, with 29 bases between. Per the germline V gene, CDR1 is SNHLY and CDR2 is FYNNEI. DNA for the CDR3: TGTGCCAGCAGGACGGTTGACAGGTGGGGCCAAATGGATCCTGAAGCTTTCTTT. Its protein product is CASRTVDRWGQMDPEAFF.

The chain couples TRBV19 to TRBJ2-5; D may be TRBD1 (6 bases). Between the trimmed V and J ends, which lost 6 bases and 1 base, there was a span of 12 bases. CDR3 length: 14 amino acids. The germline CDR1 and CDR2 sequences are LNHDA and SQIVND (reference sequence). The CDR3 DNA follows: TGTGCCAGTAGCCCATTGGACAGCCAAGAGACCCAGTACTTC. This sequence encodes CASSPLDSQETQYF.

The rearrangement links TRBV11-3 to TRBJ1-4; TRBD1 aligns across 7 bases. The ends lost 0 bases at V and 6 bases at J; junction bases unmatched: 10. Germline V CDR1 and CDR2: SGHNT, YENEEA. The CDR3 runs 17 residues. The CDR3 DNA sequence: TGTGCCAGCAGCTTAGAGGGACAGCTAAGTTCTTATGAAAAACTGTTTTTT. This translates into CASSLEGQLSSYEKLFF.

V gene TRBV4-3 combines with J gene TRBJ1-5; no clear D. The CDR3 totals 16 residues. Trimming removed 0 bases from V and 7 bases from J, with 16 bases in between. Per germline, CDR1 LGHNA and CDR2 YSLEER. CDR3 nucleotides: TGCGCCAGCAGCCAAGATTTGGTACAGTACCACCAGCCCCAGCATTTT. This sequence encodes CASSQDLVQYHQPQHF.